Shown below are 3 T cell receptor beta chains from a single sample sequenced in a study of cytotoxic CD8 clonotypes in ibrutinib-treated CLL. Method: immunoSEQ multiplex PCR; TCRdb's copy keeps in-frame clones and lacks some. Of around 140,000 clones listed, 76% are singletons. Material: PBMCs, obtained after 24 months of ibrutinib treatment. These receptors were collected from a human donor with chronic lymphocytic leukemia.

In its sample, this clone was seen a few times. The J gene is TRBJ2-2, the V gene TRBV28; perhaps TRBD1 as D (5 bases). The V end lost 6 bases, the J end lost 6 bases, and 8 bases lay between the germline ends. The CDR3 has 12 amino acids. From germline, CDR1 is MDHEN and CDR2 SYDVKM. CDR3: CASRQGPGELFF. CDR3 nucleotides: TGTGCCAGCAGGCAGGGTCCCGGGGAGCTGTTTTTT.

The rearrangement uses TRBV18 and TRBJ1-1, with D possibly matching TRBD1 (5 bases). The CDR3 is 13 amino acids. The germline V gene encodes CDR1 KGHSH and CDR2 LQKENI. V shed 1 base and J shed 6 bases, with 9 bases lying between them. CDR3 in DNA: TGTGCCAGCTCACCACAGGGGTCAGCTGAAGCTTTCTTT. This translates into CASSPQGSAEAFF.

The chain recombines TRBV19 with TRBJ1-5; D ambiguous. Germline V gives CDR1 LNHDA, CDR2 SQIVND (reference sequence). V was cut by 5 bases and J by 0 bases, with 5 bases left in between. This CDR3 is built from 13 residues. CDR3 nucleotides: TGTGCCAGTAGTTTGGGTAGCAATCAGCCCCAGCATTTT. This encodes CASSLGSNQPQHF.